The clone carrying this TCR beta chain was recorded a few times. The target antigen is unknown. This sample was included in a study of blood T cells in healthy people across ages. General study findings and limits: Those diversity estimates obtained from one million T cells were thought to be underestimates.

A second PCR, run for roughly 6 to 11 cycles, used a sample-barcoded 5' primer plus a J-beta primer mix. TCRdb reprocessed the 5' RACE reads with MiXCR, giving one entry per CDR3 protein. The table lists just over 1 million distinct CDR3 sequences, around 43% of them singletons. The authors drew about 9.9 milliliters of peripheral blood from each donor. Sequenced input: blood. The receptor was isolated from a woman aged 55-69 years in good health.

CDR3 coding DNA: TGCGCCAGCAGCCATTCCTGGACTAGCGATTACGAGCAGTACTTC. Translated: CASSHSWTSDYEQYF. The genes are TRBV4-1 and TRBJ2-7; TRBD2 matches at 9 bases. Trimming at V came to 3 bases and at J to 4 bases, leaving 7 bases not matched to a gene. CDR3 size: 15 residues. Looked up from germline, CDR1 is MGHRA and CDR2 is YSYEKL.